The T cell receptor beta chain described here comes from a study of blood T cell repertoires in COVID-19. Study-wide context: From the United States, Italy and Spain came samples of acute and convalescent COVID-19. From T cells, B-cell-depleted T cells, or PBMCs came the material, which was cDNA or gDNA.

How the authors handled the data: Scientists estimated how many nucleated cells there were by amplifying reference gene primers. The table came from immunoSEQ multiplex PCR; TCRdb's copy has only in-frame clones and leaves some out. For V, J and clone size, that table is used; D and trimming come from the DNA. Among about 260,000 clones listed, 75% to 90% were seen once. The sequence was obtained from a middle-aged woman with acute or convalescent COVID-19. The specimen was peripheral blood.

CDR3 in DNA: TGTGCCAGTAGTAGAGGAGGAACAGACCTTCTCTCTGGAAACACCATATATTTT. The encoded protein is CASSRGGTDLLSGNTIYF. The chain carries TRBV19 and TRBJ1-3; D not certain. This CDR3 spans 18 amino acids. Germline V lookup: CDR1 LNHDA, CDR2 SQIVND (reference sequence). With 4 bases removed from V and 0 bases from J, the gap between germline ends came to 19 bases. The variable domain in full, with the rest retrieved from reference TRBV19 and TRBJ1-3, is DGGITQSPKYLFRKEGQNVTLSCEQNLNHDAMYWYRQDPGQGLRLIYYSQIVNDFQKGDIAEGYSVSREKKESFPLTVTSAQKNPTAFYLCASSRGGTDLLSGNTIYFGEGSWLTVV.